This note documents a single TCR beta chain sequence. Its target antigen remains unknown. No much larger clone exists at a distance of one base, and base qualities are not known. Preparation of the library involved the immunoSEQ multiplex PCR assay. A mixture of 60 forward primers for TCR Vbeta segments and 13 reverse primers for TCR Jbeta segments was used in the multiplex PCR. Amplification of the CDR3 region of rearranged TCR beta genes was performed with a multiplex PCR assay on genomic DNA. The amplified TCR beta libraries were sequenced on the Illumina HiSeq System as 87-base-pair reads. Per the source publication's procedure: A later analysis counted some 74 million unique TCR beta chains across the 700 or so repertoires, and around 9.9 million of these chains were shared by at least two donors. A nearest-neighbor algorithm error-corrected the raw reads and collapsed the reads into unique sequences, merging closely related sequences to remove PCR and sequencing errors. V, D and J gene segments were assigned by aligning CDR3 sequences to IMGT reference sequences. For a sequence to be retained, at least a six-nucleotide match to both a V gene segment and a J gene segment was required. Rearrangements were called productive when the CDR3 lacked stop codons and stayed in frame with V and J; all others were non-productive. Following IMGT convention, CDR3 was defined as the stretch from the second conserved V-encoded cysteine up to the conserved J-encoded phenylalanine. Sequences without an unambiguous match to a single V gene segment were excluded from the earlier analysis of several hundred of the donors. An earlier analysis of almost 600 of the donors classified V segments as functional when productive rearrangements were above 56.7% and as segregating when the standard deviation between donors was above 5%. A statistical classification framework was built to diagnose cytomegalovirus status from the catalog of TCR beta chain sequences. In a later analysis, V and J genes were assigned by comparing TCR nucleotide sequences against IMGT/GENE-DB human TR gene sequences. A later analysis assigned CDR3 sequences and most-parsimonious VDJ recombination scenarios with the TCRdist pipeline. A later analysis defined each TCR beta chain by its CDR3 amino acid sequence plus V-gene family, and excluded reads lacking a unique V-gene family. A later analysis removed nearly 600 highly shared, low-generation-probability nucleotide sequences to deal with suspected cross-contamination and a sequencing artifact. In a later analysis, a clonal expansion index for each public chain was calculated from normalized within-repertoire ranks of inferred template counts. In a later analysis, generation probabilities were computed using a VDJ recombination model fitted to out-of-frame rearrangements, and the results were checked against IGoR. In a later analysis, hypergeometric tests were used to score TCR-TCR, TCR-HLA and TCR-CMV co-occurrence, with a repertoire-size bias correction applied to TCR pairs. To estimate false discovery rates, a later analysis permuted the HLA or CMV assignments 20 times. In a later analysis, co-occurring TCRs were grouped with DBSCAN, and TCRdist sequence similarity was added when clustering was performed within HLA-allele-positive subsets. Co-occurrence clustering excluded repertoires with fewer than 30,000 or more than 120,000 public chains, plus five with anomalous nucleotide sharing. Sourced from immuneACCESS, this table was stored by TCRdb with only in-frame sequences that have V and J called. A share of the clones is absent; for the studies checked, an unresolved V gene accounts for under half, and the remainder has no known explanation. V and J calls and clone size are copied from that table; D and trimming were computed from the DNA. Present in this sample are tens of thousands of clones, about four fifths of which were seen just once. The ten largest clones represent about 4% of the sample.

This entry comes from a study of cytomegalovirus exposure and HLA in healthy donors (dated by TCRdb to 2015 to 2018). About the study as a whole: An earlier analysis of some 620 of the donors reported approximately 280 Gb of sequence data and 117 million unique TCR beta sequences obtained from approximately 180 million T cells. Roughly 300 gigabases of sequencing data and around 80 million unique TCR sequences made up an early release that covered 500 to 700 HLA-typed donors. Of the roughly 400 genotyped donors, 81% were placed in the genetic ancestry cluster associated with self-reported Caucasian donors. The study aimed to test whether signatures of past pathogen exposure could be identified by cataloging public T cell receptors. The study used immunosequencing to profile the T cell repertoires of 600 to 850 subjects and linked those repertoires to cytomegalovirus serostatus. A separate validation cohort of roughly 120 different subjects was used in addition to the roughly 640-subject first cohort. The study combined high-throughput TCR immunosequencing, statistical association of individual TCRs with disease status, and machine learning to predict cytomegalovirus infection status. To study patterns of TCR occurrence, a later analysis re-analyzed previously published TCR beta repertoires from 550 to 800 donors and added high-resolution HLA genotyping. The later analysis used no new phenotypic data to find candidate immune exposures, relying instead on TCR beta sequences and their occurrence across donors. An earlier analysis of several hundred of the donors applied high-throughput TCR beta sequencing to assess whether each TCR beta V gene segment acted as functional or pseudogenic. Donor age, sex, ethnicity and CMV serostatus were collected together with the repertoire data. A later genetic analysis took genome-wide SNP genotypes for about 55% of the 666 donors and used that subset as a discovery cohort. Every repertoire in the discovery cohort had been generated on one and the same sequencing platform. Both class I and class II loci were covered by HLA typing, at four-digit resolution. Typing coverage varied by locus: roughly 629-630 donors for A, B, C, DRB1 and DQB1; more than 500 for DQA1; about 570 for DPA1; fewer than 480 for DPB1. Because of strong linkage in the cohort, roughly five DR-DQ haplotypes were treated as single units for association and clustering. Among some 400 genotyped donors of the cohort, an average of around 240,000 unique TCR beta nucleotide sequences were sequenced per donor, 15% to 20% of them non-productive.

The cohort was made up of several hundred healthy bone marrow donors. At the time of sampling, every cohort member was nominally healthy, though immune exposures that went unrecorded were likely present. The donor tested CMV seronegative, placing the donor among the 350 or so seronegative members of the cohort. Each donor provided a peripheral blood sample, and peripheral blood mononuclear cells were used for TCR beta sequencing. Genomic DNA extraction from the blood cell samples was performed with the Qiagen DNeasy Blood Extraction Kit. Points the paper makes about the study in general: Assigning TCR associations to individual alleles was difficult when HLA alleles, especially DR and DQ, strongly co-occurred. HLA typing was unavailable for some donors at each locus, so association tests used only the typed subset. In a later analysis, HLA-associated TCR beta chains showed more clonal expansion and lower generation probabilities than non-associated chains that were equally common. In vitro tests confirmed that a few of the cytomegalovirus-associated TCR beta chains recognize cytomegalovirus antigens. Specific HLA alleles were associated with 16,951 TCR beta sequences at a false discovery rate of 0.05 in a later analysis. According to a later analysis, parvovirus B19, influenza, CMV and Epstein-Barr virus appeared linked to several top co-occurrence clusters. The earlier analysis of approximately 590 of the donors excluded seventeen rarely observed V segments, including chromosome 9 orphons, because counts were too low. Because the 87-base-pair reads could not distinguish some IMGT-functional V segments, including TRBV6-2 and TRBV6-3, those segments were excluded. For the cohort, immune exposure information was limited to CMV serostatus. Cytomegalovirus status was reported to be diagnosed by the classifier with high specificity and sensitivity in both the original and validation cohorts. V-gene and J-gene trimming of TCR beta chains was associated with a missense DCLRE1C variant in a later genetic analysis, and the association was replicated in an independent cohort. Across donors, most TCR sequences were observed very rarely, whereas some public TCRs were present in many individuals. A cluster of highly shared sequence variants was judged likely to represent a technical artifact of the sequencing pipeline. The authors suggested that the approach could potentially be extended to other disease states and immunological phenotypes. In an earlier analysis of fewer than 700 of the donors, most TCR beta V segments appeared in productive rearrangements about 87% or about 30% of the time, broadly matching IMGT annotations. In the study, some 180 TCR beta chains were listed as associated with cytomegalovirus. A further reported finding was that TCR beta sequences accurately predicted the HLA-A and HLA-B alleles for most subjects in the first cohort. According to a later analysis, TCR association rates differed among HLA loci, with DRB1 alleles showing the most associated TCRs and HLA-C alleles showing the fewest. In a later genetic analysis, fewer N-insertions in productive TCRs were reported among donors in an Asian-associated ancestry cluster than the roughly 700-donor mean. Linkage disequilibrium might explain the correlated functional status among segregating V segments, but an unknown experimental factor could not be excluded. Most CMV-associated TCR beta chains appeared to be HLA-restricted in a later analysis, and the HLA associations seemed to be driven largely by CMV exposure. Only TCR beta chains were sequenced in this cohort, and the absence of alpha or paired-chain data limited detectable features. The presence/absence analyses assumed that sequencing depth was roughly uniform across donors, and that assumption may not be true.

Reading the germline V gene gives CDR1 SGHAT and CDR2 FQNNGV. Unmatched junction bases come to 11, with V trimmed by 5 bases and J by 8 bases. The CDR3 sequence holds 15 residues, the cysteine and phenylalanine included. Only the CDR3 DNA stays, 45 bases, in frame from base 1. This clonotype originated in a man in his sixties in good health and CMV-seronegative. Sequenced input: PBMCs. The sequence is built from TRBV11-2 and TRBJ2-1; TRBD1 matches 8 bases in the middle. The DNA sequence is TGTGCCAGCAGCAACTCCGGGACAGGTCGGGATGAGCAGTTCTTC. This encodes CASSNSGTGRDEQFF.